Listed here is a single T cell receptor beta chain. Germline V gives CDR1 KGHSH, CDR2 LQKENI. This CDR3 comprises 16 residues. PCR was performed a second time for roughly 7 to 12 cycles using a sample-barcoded 5' primer and a J-beta primer mix. MiXCR was run by TCRdb on the 5' RACE reads, yielding one entry per CDR3 protein. The table includes 1.5 million to 2 million distinct CDR3 sequences, around half detected once. These data belong to a study of blood T cells in healthy people across ages. V gene TRBV18 combines with J gene TRBJ2-4; TRBD1 agrees at 9 bases. The J call may be in error: the DNA end matches TRBJ2-7 better. The source is a woman in her 40s in good health. The sequencing sample was made of blood. CDR3 amino acids: CASSLSLQGQGVEQYF. The CDR3, as DNA: TGTGCCAGCTCACTCTCCTTACAGGGACAGGGAGTCGAGCAGTACTTC.